These 15 T cell receptor beta chains were sequenced from one sample in a study of blood T cells in healthy people across ages. The use of a sample-barcoded 5' primer and a J-beta primer mix characterized a second PCR of about 7 to 12 cycles. TCRdb ran MiXCR on the 5' RACE reads and lists one entry per CDR3 protein. The top ten clones hold less than 2.5% of a sample with over 1,500,000 distinct CDR3 sequences, roughly 50% of them seen once. The sequenced material came from blood. The receptors shown here come from a woman in her thirties or forties in good health.

This chain connects TRBV27 to TRBJ1-5; D uncertain. This CDR3 has 13 residues. Trimming cost V 4 bases and J 9 bases, with 13 bases left between them. Germline V lookup: CDR1 MNHEY, CDR2 SMNVEV (reference sequence). The CDR3 is CASSYSPPSPQHF. The CDR3 nucleotides are TGTGCCAGCAGTTACAGCCCTCCATCGCCCCAGCATTTT.

The chain recombines TRBV27 with TRBJ2-6; 10 nucleotides match TRBD1. The V gene end was trimmed by 3 bases and the J gene end by 1 base; junction bases not matched to a gene: 9. Looked up from germline, CDR1 is MNHEY and CDR2 is SMNVEV (reference sequence). The CDR3 has 19 residues. The CDR3 is CASSFSRGQGTSGANVLTF. As DNA, the CDR3 is TGTGCCAGCAGTTTTTCAAGGGGACAGGGGACTTCTGGGGCCAACGTCCTGACTTTC.

This CDR3 reads CASSPGTSRGSYNEQFF. The CDR3, as DNA: TGTGCCAGCAGCCCGGGGACTAGCAGGGGCTCCTACAATGAGCAGTTCTTC. The chain employs TRBV4-2 and TRBJ2-1, with 9 bases matching TRBD2. Germline assignment: CDR1 LGHNA and CDR2 YNFKEQ. V lost 4 bases, J lost 0 bases, and 7 bases stayed unmatched. CDR3 length: 17 residues.

This clonotype came up a few times. The chain recombines TRBV6-2 or TRBV6-3 with TRBJ2-7; 7 bases map to TRBD1. Germline-derived CDR1 and CDR2 are MNHEY and SVGEGT. The CDR3 runs to 14 residues. V dropped 7 bases and J dropped 4; count of bases not matched to a gene: 10. This CDR3 reads CASKNSGQSYEQYF. CDR3 nucleotides: TGTGCCAGCAAAAACTCGGGACAGAGTTACGAGCAGTACTTC.

The chain recombines TRBV29-1 with TRBJ2-5, with D possibly being TRBD1 (6 bases). The ends were cut back, 5 bases at V and 5 bases at J, with 15 bases in the middle. This CDR3 is 13 amino acids long. Germline V gene lookup returns CDR1 SQVTM and CDR2 ANQGSEA. The DNA of the CDR3 is TGCAGCGTTAGACCTACAGGGAAGGAGACCCAGTACTTC. As protein: CSVRPTGKETQYF.

The rearrangement joins TRBV4-3 to TRBJ2-5; TRBD1 might be the D (6 bases). Germline V gives CDR1 LGHNA, CDR2 YSLEER. V lost 0 bases to trimming and J lost 5 bases, with 10 bases between them. The CDR3 length is 14 residues. The CDR3 reads CASSQEQGWETQYF. CDR3 coding DNA: TGCGCCAGCAGCCAAGAACAGGGCTGGGAGACCCAGTACTTC.

The chain links TRBV5-6 to TRBJ1-2, with D unclear. The CDR3 covers 14 residues. Trimming pared 2 bases from V and 3 bases from J, leaving 11 bases between. CDR1 and CDR2 (germline): SGHDT, YYEEEE. CDR3 sequence: CASSFQQTYYGYTF. CDR3 sequence (DNA): TGTGCCAGCAGCTTCCAACAGACCTACTATGGCTACACCTTC.

This sequence joins TRBV5-1 and TRBJ2-7; D gene ambiguous. The CDR3 runs 14 residues. Germline CDR1 is SGHRS and CDR2 is YFSETQ. Trimming removed 0 bases from V and 6 bases from J, with 13 bases in between. CDR3 region: CASSLAATVVEQYF. CDR3 in DNA: TGCGCCAGCAGCTTGGCGGCAACAGTGGTCGAGCAGTACTTC.

This chain connects TRBV10-3 to TRBJ2-5; TRBD2 is a possible D gene (5 bases). V was pared by 6 bases and J by 0 bases, with 8 bases between. The germline gives CDR1 ENHRY, CDR2 SYGVKD. This CDR3 spans 13 amino acids. The CDR3 protein is CAIRDGNQETQYF. Written as DNA, the CDR3 is TGTGCCATCAGGGACGGGAACCAAGAGACCCAGTACTTC.

This clonotype was observed a few times. The CDR3 loop is CASRWGLTSYNEQFF. The CDR3, as DNA: TGTGCCAGCAGGTGGGGTTTGACCTCCTACAATGAGCAGTTCTTC. The V gene is TRBV6-5, the J gene TRBJ2-1; D not resolved. V was shortened by 6 bases and J by 0 bases, with 12 bases between the two germline ends. The germline gives CDR1 MNHEY, CDR2 SVGAGI. The CDR3 is made up of 15 amino acids.

Note on this clonotype: Relative to the germline gene, one junction end is altered; a read error may explain this. The rearrangement uses TRBV12-3 or TRBV12-4 and TRBJ2-7, with D possibly being TRBD1 (6 bases). The CDR3 covers 15 residues. The CDR3: CASSSDQGWSNEQYF. DNA for the CDR3: TGTGCCAGTAGTTCCGATCAGGGGTGGAGCAATGAGCAGTACTTC.

The chain joins TRBV4-3 to TRBJ2-1; no clear D gene. This CDR3 has 11 residues. The germline V gene encodes CDR1 LGHNA and CDR2 YSLEER. The V end was cut by 0 bases, the J end by 9 bases, with 3 bases between. CDR3: CASSQETEQFF. Written as DNA, the CDR3 is TGCGCCAGCAGCCAAGAAACTGAGCAGTTCTTC.

The rearrangement links TRBV29-1 to TRBJ2-5; maybe TRBD1 (6 bases). The CDR3 loop spans 14 amino acids. The germline V and J ends were trimmed by 4 bases and 4 bases, with 16 bases remaining between them. Germline CDR1 and CDR2: SQVTM and ANQGSEA. CDR3 region: CSVAWQGIGETQYF. The CDR3 nucleotides are TGCAGCGTTGCCTGGCAGGGGATCGGAGAGACCCAGTACTTC.

This chain connects TRBV7-2 to TRBJ2-7; tentative D call: TRBD1 (6 bases). This CDR3 contains 15 residues. Germline V CDR1 and CDR2: SGHTA, FQGNSA. Trimming pared 6 bases from V and 5 bases from J, leaving 20 bases between. Here the CDR3 reads CASRAKGGFSDEQYF. The DNA for the CDR3 is TGTGCCAGCAGGGCTAAAGGGGGATTTTCTGACGAGCAGTACTTC.

This sequence joins TRBV5-1 and TRBJ2-1; possibly TRBD2 for D (7 bases). The CDR3 spans 18 residues. CDR1 is SGHRS, CDR2 YFSETQ, per germline. V was pared by 4 bases and J by 3 bases, with 23 bases between. The CDR3 is CASSLARLGGGSYNEQFF. For the CDR3, the DNA is TGCGCCAGCAGCCTAGCCCGTCTGGGGGGGGGCAGCTACAATGAGCAGTTCTTC.